This T cell receptor beta chain was obtained from a study of CD8 T cells in ankylosing spondylitis. A word on this clonotype: The antigen is not known.

Study findings and constraints: Reports of some motif variants in reactive arthritis synovial fluid and blood predate this one.

TCR beta libraries were made by quantitative 5'-RACE with molecular barcodes. Via MiXCR, TCRdb re-called the 5' RACE reads, giving one row per CDR3 protein. The table lists roughly 150,000 distinct CDR3 sequences, 30% to 40% of them singletons, with 6% in the top ten. The sequenced sample was synovial fluid, either unsorted or a sorted T cell fraction (not recorded which). The sequence was obtained from a male donor with ankylosing spondylitis.

DNA of the CDR3: TGTGCCTGGAGTCTCGATGCTTTCGACCGTGTTAACTATGGCTACACCTTC. It yields the protein CAWSLDAFDRVNYGYTF. J is TRBJ1-2 and V is TRBV30; no definite D call. The ends were cut back, 2 bases at V and 1 base at J, with 20 bases in the middle. The germline CDR1 and CDR2 sequences are GTSNPN and SVGIG (reference sequence). CDR3 size: 17 residues.